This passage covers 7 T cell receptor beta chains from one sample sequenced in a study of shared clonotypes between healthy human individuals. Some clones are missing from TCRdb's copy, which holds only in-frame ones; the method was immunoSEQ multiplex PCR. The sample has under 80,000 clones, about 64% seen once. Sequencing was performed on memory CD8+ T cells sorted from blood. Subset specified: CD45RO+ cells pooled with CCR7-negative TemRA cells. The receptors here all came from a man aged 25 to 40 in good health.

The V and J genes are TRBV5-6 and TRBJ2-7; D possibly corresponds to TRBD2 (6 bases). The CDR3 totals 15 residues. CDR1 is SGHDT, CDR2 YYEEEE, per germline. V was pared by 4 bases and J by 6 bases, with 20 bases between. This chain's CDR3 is CASSLSWGELGEQYF. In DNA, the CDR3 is TGTGCCAGCAGCCTCTCGTGGGGGGAGCTGGGCGAGCAGTACTTC.

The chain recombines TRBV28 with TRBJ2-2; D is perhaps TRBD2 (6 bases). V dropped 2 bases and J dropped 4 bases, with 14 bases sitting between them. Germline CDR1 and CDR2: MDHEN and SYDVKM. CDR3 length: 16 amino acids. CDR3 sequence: CASSLGRLASTGELFF. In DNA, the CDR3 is TGTGCCAGCAGTTTAGGGAGGTTAGCGAGCACCGGGGAGCTGTTTTTT.

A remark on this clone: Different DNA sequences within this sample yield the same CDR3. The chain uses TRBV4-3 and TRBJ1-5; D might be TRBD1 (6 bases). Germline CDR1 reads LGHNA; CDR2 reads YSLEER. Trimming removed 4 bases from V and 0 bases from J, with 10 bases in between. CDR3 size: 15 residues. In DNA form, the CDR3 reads TGCGCCAGCAGCCCAGACAGGTATAGCAATCAGCCCCAGCATTTT. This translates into CASSPDRYSNQPQHF.

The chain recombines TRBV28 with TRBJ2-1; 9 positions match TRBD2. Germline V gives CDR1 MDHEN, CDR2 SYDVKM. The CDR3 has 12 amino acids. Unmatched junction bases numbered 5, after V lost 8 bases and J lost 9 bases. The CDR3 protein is CASLPAGGEQFF. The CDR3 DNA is TGTGCCAGCCTCCCAGCGGGAGGTGAGCAGTTCTTC.

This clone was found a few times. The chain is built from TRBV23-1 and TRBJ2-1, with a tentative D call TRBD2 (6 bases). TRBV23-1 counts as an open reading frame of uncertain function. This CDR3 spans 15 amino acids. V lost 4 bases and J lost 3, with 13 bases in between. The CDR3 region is CASSRGGALYNEQFF. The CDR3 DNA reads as TGCGCCAGCAGTCGGGGCGGGGCCCTCTACAATGAGCAGTTCTTC.

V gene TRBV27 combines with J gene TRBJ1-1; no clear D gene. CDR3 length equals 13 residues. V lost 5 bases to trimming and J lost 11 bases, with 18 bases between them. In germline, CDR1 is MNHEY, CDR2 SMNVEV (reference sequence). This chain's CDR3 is CASSPFGGSGAFF. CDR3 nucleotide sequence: TGTGCCAGCAGTCCTTTCGGAGGTTCGGGGGCTTTCTTT.

The CDR3 DNA reads as TGTGCCAGCAGTGACTCGGGGGACGGGGCCAACGTCCTGACTTTC. Amino acid sequence: CASSDSGDGANVLTF. J is TRBJ2-6 and V is TRBV6-4; D is perhaps TRBD1 or TRBD2 (5 bases each). Germline V gene data show CDR1 as MRHNA and CDR2 as SNTAGT. Trimming removed 0 bases from V and 4 bases from J, with 7 bases in between. This CDR3 is 15 amino acids long.